A selection of T cell receptor beta chains follows, all from one sample in a study of blood T cell repertoires in COVID-19. Using immunoSEQ multiplex PCR, the repertoire was profiled, and TCRdb retains in-frame clones only, with some absent. The sample comprises approximately 200,000 clones, around 85% of which are singletons, and about 10% rests with the top ten. The sequencing sample was made of peripheral blood. The receptors derive from a human donor with active or convalescent COVID-19. The donor label of this sample is uncertain. CDR3s leave out the opening cysteine and the closing phenylalanine or tryptophan.

j_call: TRBJ2-3
v_call: TRBV6-5
cdr3_aa: ASSYSRSTDTQY

j_call: TRBJ2-2
v_call: TRBV19
cdr3_aa: ASSISVTGELF

j_call: TRBJ1-2
v_call: TRBV25-1
cdr3_aa: ASSGLAGRFGYT

j_call: TRBJ2-7
v_call: TRBV30
cdr3_aa: AWSVWGQGASYEQY

j_call: TRBJ2-3
v_call: TRBV18
cdr3_aa: ASSHGQGSTDTQY

j_call: TRBJ2-1
v_call: TRBV28
cdr3_aa: ASSPRTGRDEQF

j_call: TRBJ2-5
v_call: TRBV3-1/TRBV3-2
cdr3_aa: ASSQDGGGRETQY

j_call: TRBJ2-7
v_call: TRBV6-5
cdr3_aa: ASSYLAAGTYEQY

j_call: TRBJ1-2
v_call: TRBV11-2
cdr3_aa: ASSLLRLDRINYGYT

j_call: TRBJ2-5
v_call: TRBV28
cdr3_aa: ASSLAPATGKETQY

j_call: TRBJ2-1
v_call: TRBV4-2
cdr3_aa: ASSQGGGQF

j_call: TRBJ1-2
v_call: TRBV4-2
cdr3_aa: ASSQDEPGGNYGYT

j_call: TRBJ1-2
v_call: TRBV6-1
cdr3_aa: ASSGEVLWFRSYGYT

j_call: TRBJ1-2
v_call: TRBV13
cdr3_aa: ASSFEMGGLGYT

j_call: TRBJ2-7
v_call: TRBV10-1
cdr3_aa: ASSGHRVSSYEQY

j_call: TRBJ2-1
v_call: TRBV24-1
cdr3_aa: ATSDFGGAAMKNEQF

j_call: TRBJ2-2
v_call: TRBV4-2
cdr3_aa: ASSPLATSGSENTGELF

j_call: TRBJ1-2
v_call: TRBV3-1/TRBV3-2
cdr3_aa: ASSYLRGYT

j_call: TRBJ2-1
v_call: TRBV11-2
cdr3_aa: ASSSFGEQF

j_call: TRBJ1-5
v_call: TRBV19
cdr3_aa: ASIAPDQPQH

j_call: TRBJ1-1
v_call: TRBV16
cdr3_aa: ASSLRTGKAF

j_call: TRBJ2-7
v_call: TRBV7-2
cdr3_aa: ASTPTSGGVSEQY